This T cell receptor beta chain was profiled in a study of multiple sclerosis patients with progressive multifocal leukoencephalopathy (dated by TCRdb to about 2019). The study in broad terms: The study examined peripheral T and B cells of MS patients who developed PML (4 under natalizumab, 1 after alemtuzumab) and treated patients who did not. Longitudinal follow-up was performed in two natalizumab-treated patients who later developed PML, from before therapy through 6 and 12 months to PML onset. The study aimed to detect JC virus-specific or public T-cell expansions arising at the time of PML onset.

On this clone: Its antigen is currently not known. No quality values exist for individual bases; no much larger clone is one base distant.

Amplification of TRB CDR3 regions from genomic DNA was performed at survey-level depth using the immunoSEQ two-step multiplex PCR. Each PCR was spiked with synthetic inline TR CDR3 controls spanning all V-J pairings to estimate template counts and remove amplification bias. Reads went through processing to reduce amplification and sequencing bias, and quantification was done against synthetic TR CDR3 analogs. The original pipeline was this. Raw data were processed in ImmunoSEQ Analyzer, with out-of-frame sequences and CDR3s containing stop codons removed, and genes were named according to IMGT nomenclature. Repertoire diversity was summarized as normalized Shannon entropy, defined as 1 minus Pielou's evenness. TRB sequences were considered identical only when V gene, J gene and CDR3 were shared. Public PML clonotypes were defined as CDR3s shared by two or more PML-onset samples but absent from earlier samples, from controls, and from public databases. Positional CDR3 amino acid composition was analyzed in Skylign with the observed count method. TCRdb re-hosts the immuneACCESS table, in-frame sequences only. Its copies lack some clones; in the studies checked, an unresolved V gene accounts for under half of them, and the cause for the rest is not known. From that table come the V and J calls and clone size; the DNA was used to work out D and trimming. The table for this sample lists 25,000 to 35,000 clones; about 90% of them were counted only once. The ten largest clones capture around 2.9% of the sample.

Relative to germline, V is 5 bases shorter and J is 2 bases shorter, with 21 bases between their ends. From the cysteine through the phenylalanine, the CDR3 covers 16 amino acids. Only the CDR3 DNA stays, 48 bases, in frame from base 1. CDR1 and CDR2, looked up from the germline V gene, are SQVTM and ANQGSEA. What the study reported, not specific to this receptor: Only PML patients had TRB clones above 0.5% frequency, but the clones expanded at PML onset were already present before and during natalizumab therapy. When PML developed, neither common TRBV or TRBJ gene usage nor preferential TRBV-TRBJ pairings were detected. In most PML patients, lower normalized Shannon entropy suggested less diverse TRB repertoires, while the natalizumab-treated controls had values close to 1. With only a small, descriptive cohort, it remained unclear whether the findings reflect JC virus infection or general immunocompromise. The analysis covered only peripheral blood, although cerebrospinal fluid or brain lymphocytes might be more informative for natalizumab-associated PML.

Interpreted using the paper, the time point label stands for: time of PML onset. What this sample's treatment or condition label stands for: on natalizumab therapy at sampling. PML diagnosis was based on clinical and MRI findings and was confirmed by detection of JC virus DNA in cerebrospinal fluid. PML in the natalizumab-treated patients developed after between about 15 and 60 months of natalizumab therapy. All listed patients had previously received interferon beta, and all PML patients were female. Blood samples at T3 were obtained at the time of PML onset. Ficoll-Hypaque density gradient centrifugation was used to isolate peripheral blood mononuclear cells.

The rearranged chain carries TRBV29-1 and TRBJ2-5; the D element could tentatively be TRBD1 or TRBD2, as 5 bases agree for each. The sequence was obtained from a human donor with progressive multifocal leukoencephalopathy. The specimen comprised PBMCs, sampled from a patient treated with natalizumab. The DNA sequence is TGCAGCGTTCAAGGGGTAGTGAGGGACCCTCAAGAGACCCAGTACTTC. This encodes CSVQGVVRDPQETQYF.